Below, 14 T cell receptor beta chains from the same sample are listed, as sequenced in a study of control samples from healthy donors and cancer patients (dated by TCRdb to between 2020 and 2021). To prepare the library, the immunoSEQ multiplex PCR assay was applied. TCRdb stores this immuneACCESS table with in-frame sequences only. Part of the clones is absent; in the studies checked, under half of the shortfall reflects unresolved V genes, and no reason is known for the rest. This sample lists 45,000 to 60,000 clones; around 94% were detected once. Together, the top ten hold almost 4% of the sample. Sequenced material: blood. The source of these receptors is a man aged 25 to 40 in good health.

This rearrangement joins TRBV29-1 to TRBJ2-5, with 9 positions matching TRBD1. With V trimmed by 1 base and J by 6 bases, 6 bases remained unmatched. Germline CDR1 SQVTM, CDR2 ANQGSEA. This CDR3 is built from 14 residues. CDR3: CSVEVGTGTQTQYF. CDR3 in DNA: TGCAGCGTTGAAGTTGGGACAGGGACGCAGACCCAGTACTTC.

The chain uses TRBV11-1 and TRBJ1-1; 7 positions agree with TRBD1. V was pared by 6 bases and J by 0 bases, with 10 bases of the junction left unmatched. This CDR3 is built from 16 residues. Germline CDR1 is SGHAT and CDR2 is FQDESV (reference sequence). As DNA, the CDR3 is TGTGCCAGCAGTCCCACAGGGACAGACGTGAACACTGAAGCTTTCTTT. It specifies CASSPTGTDVNTEAFF.

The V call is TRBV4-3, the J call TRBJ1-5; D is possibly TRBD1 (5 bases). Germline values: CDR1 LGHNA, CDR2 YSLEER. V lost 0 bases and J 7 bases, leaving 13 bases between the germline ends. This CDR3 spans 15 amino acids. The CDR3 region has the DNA TGCGCCAGCAGCCAAGATATCGGGGGTAGACAGCCCCAGCATTTT. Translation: CASSQDIGGRQPQHF.

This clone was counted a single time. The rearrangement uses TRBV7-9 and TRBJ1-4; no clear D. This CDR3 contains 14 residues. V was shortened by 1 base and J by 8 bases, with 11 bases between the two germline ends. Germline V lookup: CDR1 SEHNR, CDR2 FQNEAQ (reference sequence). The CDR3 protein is CASSLGTIQEKLFF. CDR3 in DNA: TGTGCCAGCAGCTTAGGAACCATACAGGAAAAACTGTTTTTT.

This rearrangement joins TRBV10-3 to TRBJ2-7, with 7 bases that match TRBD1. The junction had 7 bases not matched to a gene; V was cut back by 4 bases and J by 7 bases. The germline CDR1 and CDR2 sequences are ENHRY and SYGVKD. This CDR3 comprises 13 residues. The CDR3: CAISAEWGQEQYF. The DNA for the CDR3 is TGTGCCATCAGTGCGGAGTGGGGACAGGAGCAGTACTTC.

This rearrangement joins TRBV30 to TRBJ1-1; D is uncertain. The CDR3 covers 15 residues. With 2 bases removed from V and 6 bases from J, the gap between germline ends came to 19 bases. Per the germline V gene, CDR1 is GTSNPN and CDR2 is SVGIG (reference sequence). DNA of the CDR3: TGTGCCTGGAGTTCATTTTTCACTCGGAAGGCTGAAGCTTTCTTT. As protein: CAWSSFFTRKAEAFF.

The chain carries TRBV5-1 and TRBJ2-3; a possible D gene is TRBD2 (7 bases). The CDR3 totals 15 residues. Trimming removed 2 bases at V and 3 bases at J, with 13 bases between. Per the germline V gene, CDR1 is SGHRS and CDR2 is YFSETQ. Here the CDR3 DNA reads TGCGCCAGCAGCTTTATGGGGGGGGCGACAGATACGCAGTATTTT. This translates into CASSFMGGATDTQYF.

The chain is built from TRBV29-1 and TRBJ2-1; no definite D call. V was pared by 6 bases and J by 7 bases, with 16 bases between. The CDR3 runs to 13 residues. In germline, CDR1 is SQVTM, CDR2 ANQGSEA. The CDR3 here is CSVPRASVNEQFF. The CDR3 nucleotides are TGCAGCGTCCCTAGGGCCTCCGTAAATGAGCAGTTCTTC.

The chain's CDR3 is CASSQQGLGASLRNSPLHF. The DNA for the CDR3 is TGTGCCAGCAGTCAACAGGGCCTAGGTGCTTCCCTCCGTAATTCACCCCTCCACTTT. This rearrangement joins TRBV6-6 to TRBJ1-6; the D gene is possibly TRBD1 (6 bases). This CDR3 spans 19 amino acids. Looked up from germline, CDR1 is MNHNY and CDR2 is SVGAGI (reference sequence). V gave up 5 bases and J gave up 6 bases, with 26 bases separating them.

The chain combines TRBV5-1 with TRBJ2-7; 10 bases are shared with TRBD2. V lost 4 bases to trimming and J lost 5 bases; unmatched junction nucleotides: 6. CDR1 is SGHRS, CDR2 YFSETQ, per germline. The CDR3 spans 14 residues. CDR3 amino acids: CASSISGRWDEQYF. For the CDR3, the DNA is TGCGCCAGCAGCATTAGCGGGAGGTGGGACGAGCAGTACTTC.

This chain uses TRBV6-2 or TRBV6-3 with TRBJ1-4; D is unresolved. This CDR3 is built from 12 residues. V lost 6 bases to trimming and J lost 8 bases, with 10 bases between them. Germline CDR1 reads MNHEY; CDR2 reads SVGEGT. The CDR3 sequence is CASSLMEEKLFF. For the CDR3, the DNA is TGTGCCAGCAGCCTAATGGAGGAAAAACTGTTTTTT.

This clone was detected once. CDR3 sequence: CASSPGQGRNEQFF. DNA for the CDR3: TGCGCCAGCAGCCCGGGACAGGGTAGAAATGAGCAGTTCTTC. The chain employs TRBV5-1 and TRBJ2-1; 9 bases match TRBD1. The CDR3 covers 14 residues. J lost 7 bases, V lost 4 bases, and 6 bases had no gene match. Germline V gene data show CDR1 as SGHRS and CDR2 as YFSETQ.

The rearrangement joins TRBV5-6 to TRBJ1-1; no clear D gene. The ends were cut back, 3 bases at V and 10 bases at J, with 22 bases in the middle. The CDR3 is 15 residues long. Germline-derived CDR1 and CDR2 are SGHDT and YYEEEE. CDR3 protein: CASSYQKATYEIAFF. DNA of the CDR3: TGTGCCAGCAGCTACCAAAAGGCTACCTATGAAATAGCTTTCTTT.

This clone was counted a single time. This CDR3 reads CASSTSSENTGELFF. The CDR3 nucleotides are TGTGCCAGCAGCACTAGCTCAGAAAACACCGGGGAGCTGTTTTTT. The rearrangement links TRBV7-9 to TRBJ2-2; TRBD2 might be the D (6 bases). V lost 5 bases and J 2 bases, leaving 12 bases between the germline ends. This CDR3 is built from 15 residues. Per germline, CDR1 SEHNR and CDR2 FQNEAQ (reference sequence). Supplemented by reference TRBV7-9 and TRBJ2-2, the full variable domain reads DTGVSQNPRHKITKRGQNVTFRCDPISEHNRLYWYRQTLGQGPEFLTYFQNEAQLEKSRLLSDRFSAERPKGSFSTLEIQRTEQGDSAMYLCASSTSSENTGELFFGEGSRLTVL.